The rows below give T cell receptor beta chains drawn from one sample of a study of radiotherapy plus CTLA-4 blockade in lung cancer. The repertoire was sequenced with immunoSEQ multiplex PCR; TCRdb's copy has only in-frame clones and lacks some. In the table there are tens of thousands of clones, approximately 80% of which are singletons. This sample comprised peripheral blood, obtained from a patient treated with radiotherapy plus ipilimumab. Every receptor here comes from a human donor with non-small cell lung cancer that progressed on radiotherapy plus ipilimumab. CDR3s include the opening cysteine and the closing phenylalanine or tryptophan. Each record gives: clone size, J gene, D gene, V gene, CDR3 protein, CDR3 DNA. The D gene is left open where the match is weak. Size is omitted from some rows. Given values are once, few, many or a class for expanded clones.

abundance: .; j_gene: TRBJ2-5; d_gene: .; v_gene: TRBV11-3; CDR3aa: CASSQRGGMDETQYF; CDR3nt: TGTGCCAGCAGCCAGCGAGGGGGGATGGATGAGACCCAGTACTTC
abundance: .; j_gene: TRBJ1-5; d_gene: TRBD1; v_gene: TRBV11-1; CDR3aa: CASSLGGGTGHQPQHF; CDR3nt: TGTGCCAGCAGCTTAGGGGGGGGGACAGGTCATCAGCCCCAGCATTTT
abundance: few; j_gene: TRBJ2-7; d_gene: .; v_gene: TRBV13; CDR3aa: CASSSSPSKGGSYEQYF; CDR3nt: TGTGCCAGCAGCTCCTCACCGTCAAAGGGGGGATCCTACGAGCAGTACTTC
abundance: .; j_gene: TRBJ1-2; d_gene: .; v_gene: TRBV7-2; CDR3aa: CASSWGESGYTF; CDR3nt: TGTGCCAGCAGCTGGGGGGAGAGTGGCTACACCTTC
abundance: .; j_gene: TRBJ2-1; d_gene: TRBD1; v_gene: TRBV6-5; CDR3aa: CASSFLAGGDEQFF; CDR3nt: TGTGCCAGCAGTTTCCTAGCAGGGGGCGATGAGCAGTTCTTC
abundance: .; j_gene: TRBJ2-2; d_gene: .; v_gene: TRBV4-3; CDR3aa: CASSSAGNTGELFF; CDR3nt: TGCGCCAGCAGCTCTGCAGGGAACACCGGGGAGCTGTTTTTT
abundance: .; j_gene: TRBJ1-5; d_gene: .; v_gene: TRBV19; CDR3aa: CASSMGAAYISNQPQHF; CDR3nt: TGTGCCAGTAGTATGGGGGCGGCATATATTAGCAATCAGCCCCAGCATTTT
abundance: .; j_gene: TRBJ1-1; d_gene: TRBD1; v_gene: TRBV27; CDR3aa: CASSPYRGTEAFF; CDR3nt: TGTGCCAGCAGTCCTTACAGGGGCACTGAAGCTTTCTTT
abundance: .; j_gene: TRBJ2-3; d_gene: TRBD1; v_gene: TRBV27; CDR3aa: CASSLWATRTGEDSSTDTQYF; CDR3nt: TGTGCCAGCAGTTTATGGGCTACGAGGACAGGGGAGGACTCTAGCACAGATACGCAGTATTTT
abundance: .; j_gene: TRBJ2-5; d_gene: TRBD1; v_gene: TRBV2; CDR3aa: CASSEMWGDRQETQYF; CDR3nt: TGTGCCAGCAGTGAAATGTGGGGGGACAGGCAAGAGACCCAGTACTTC
abundance: few; j_gene: TRBJ2-7; d_gene: TRBD1; v_gene: TRBV25-1; CDR3aa: CASSEIGTAHEQYF; CDR3nt: TGTGCCAGCAGTGAAATAGGGACAGCCCACGAGCAGTACTTC
abundance: .; j_gene: TRBJ2-7; d_gene: TRBD2; v_gene: TRBV13; CDR3aa: CASSLGPLRGSSYEQYF; CDR3nt: TGTGCCAGCAGCTTAGGCCCACTACGCGGGAGCTCGTACGAGCAGTACTTC
abundance: .; j_gene: TRBJ1-2; d_gene: .; v_gene: TRBV5-6; CDR3aa: CASSLPPGTIYGYTF; CDR3nt: TGTGCCAGCAGCTTACCCCCGGGGACAATCTATGGCTACACCTTC
abundance: few; j_gene: TRBJ1-5; d_gene: .; v_gene: TRBV9; CDR3aa: CASSVGQGGNQPQHF; CDR3nt: TGTGCCAGCAGCGTAGGGCAGGGAGGCAATCAGCCCCAGCATTTT
abundance: .; j_gene: TRBJ1-1; d_gene: TRBD1; v_gene: TRBV9; CDR3aa: CASSSGQWAFF; CDR3nt: TGTGCCAGCAGCTCGGGACAGTGGGCTTTCTTT
abundance: few; j_gene: TRBJ1-3; d_gene: .; v_gene: TRBV4-3; CDR3aa: CASSLSLGGNTIYF; CDR3nt: TGCGCCAGCAGCCTCTCCCTGGGTGGAAACACCATATATTTT
abundance: .; j_gene: TRBJ2-5; d_gene: .; v_gene: TRBV6-5; CDR3aa: CASSQPPAGVYF; CDR3nt: TGTGCCAGCAGTCAACCCCCAGCTGGGGTTTACTTC
abundance: .; j_gene: TRBJ2-1; d_gene: .; v_gene: TRBV5-1; CDR3aa: CASSLPGSSSYNEQFF; CDR3nt: TGCGCCAGCAGCTTACCGGGTTCCAGCTCCTACAATGAGCAGTTCTTC
abundance: .; j_gene: TRBJ2-2; d_gene: .; v_gene: TRBV7-9; CDR3aa: CASSPRTVVNTGELFF; CDR3nt: TGTGCCAGCAGCCCCCGGACAGTAGTGAACACCGGGGAGCTGTTTTTT
abundance: .; j_gene: TRBJ2-7; d_gene: .; v_gene: TRBV28; CDR3aa: CASLYTGEGEQYF; CDR3nt: TGTGCCAGCTTATATACAGGGGAGGGCGAGCAGTACTTC
abundance: once; j_gene: TRBJ2-3; d_gene: TRBD1; v_gene: TRBV5-4; CDR3aa: CASSLGQGVRTDTQYF; CDR3nt: TGTGCCAGCAGCTTGGGGCAGGGGGTCCGCACAGATACGCAGTATTTT
abundance: .; j_gene: TRBJ2-7; d_gene: TRBD1; v_gene: TRBV6-5; CDR3aa: CASSYSRGRSSYEQYF; CDR3nt: TGTGCCAGCAGTTATAGCAGGGGGCGTAGCTCCTACGAGCAGTACTTC